The 3 T cell receptor beta chains below all came from one sample that was sequenced in a study of blood T cell repertoires in COVID-19. Assay: immunoSEQ multiplex PCR; the TCRdb copy retains only in-frame clones and omits some. The sample yields around 200,000 clones, about 90% seen once. The sample consisted of peripheral blood. The source is a woman aged 45-59 years with acute or convalescent COVID-19.

V and J are TRBV5-6 and TRBJ2-3; D unclear. The ends were cut back, 4 bases at V and 3 bases at J, with 6 bases in the middle. Germline CDR1 is SGHDT and CDR2 is YYEEEE. This CDR3 is built from 12 residues. The CDR3 region has the DNA TGTGCCAGCAGCCTCAGGACAGATACGCAGTATTTT. Residues: CASSLRTDTQYF.

CDR3 sequence reads: CAWTSGGGFGTDTQYF. The CDR3 nucleotides are TGTGCCTGGACTAGCGGGGGTGGGTTCGGCACAGATACGCAGTATTTT. The chain carries TRBV30 and TRBJ2-3, with TRBD2 identical over 10 bases. CDR1 is GTSNPN and CDR2 is SVGIG in the germline V gene (reference sequence). J gave up 1 base and V 4 bases, and 8 bases lay outside the gene matches. CDR3 size: 16 residues.

This chain joins TRBV5-1 and TRBJ1-1, with a tentative D call TRBD1 (6 bases). The length of the CDR3 is 14 residues. CDR1 and CDR2 from the germline V gene are SGHRS and YFSETQ. Deletions cut 5 bases from V and 4 bases from J, with 15 bases between. This CDR3 is CASSNVLQGTEAFF. CDR3 bases: TGCGCCAGCAGTAACGTCCTACAGGGCACTGAAGCTTTCTTT.